This TCR beta chain originates from a study of brain T cells in children with intractable seizures. CDR1 is SGHTA, CDR2 FQGNSA, per germline. The CDR3 spans 15 residues. V lost 1 base to trimming and J lost 9 bases, with 13 bases between them. Sequencing was limited to surgery cases with top T cell transcript signatures in brain tissue. Before surgery, patients took at least one anti-epileptic drug. This clone has just one count. Some clones are missing from TCRdb's copy, which holds only in-frame ones; the method was immunoSEQ multiplex PCR. The data show more than 40,000 clones, with approximately 92% seen just once and roughly 6.3% held by the top ten.

V gene TRBV7-2 combines with J gene TRBJ1-6; a possible D gene is TRBD1 (5 bases). This specimen consisted of peripheral blood, obtained at surgery. This sequence was found in a girl aged 2-10 years with tuberous sclerosis and intractable seizures. The CDR3 DNA reads TGTGCCAGCAGCTTAGGCTTTGGGGCGGGTTCACCCCTCCACTTT. Residues: CASSLGFGAGSPLHF.